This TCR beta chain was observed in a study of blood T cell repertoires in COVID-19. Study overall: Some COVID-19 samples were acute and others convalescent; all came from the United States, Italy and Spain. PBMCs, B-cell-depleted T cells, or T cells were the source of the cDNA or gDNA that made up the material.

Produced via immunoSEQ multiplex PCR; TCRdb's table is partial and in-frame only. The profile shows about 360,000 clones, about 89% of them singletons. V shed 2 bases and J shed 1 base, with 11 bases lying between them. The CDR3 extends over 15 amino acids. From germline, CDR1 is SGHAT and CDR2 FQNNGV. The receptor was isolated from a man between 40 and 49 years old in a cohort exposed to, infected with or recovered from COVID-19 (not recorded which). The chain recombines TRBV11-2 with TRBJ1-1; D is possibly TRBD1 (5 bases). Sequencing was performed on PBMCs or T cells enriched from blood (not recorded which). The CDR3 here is CASSLQGTANTEAFF. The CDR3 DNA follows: TGTGCCAGCAGCTTACAGGGTACGGCGAACACTGAAGCTTTCTTT. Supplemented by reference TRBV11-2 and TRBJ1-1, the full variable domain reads EAGVAQSPRYKIIEKRQSVAFWCNPISGHATLYWYQQILGQGPKLLIQFQNNGVVDDSQLPKDRFSAERLKGVDSTLKIQPAKLEDSAVYLCASSLQGTANTEAFFGQGTRLTVV.